Listed below are T cell receptor beta chains from one sample, sequenced in a study of T cell responses to AZD1222 COVID-19 vaccine. The table came from immunoSEQ multiplex PCR; TCRdb's copy has only in-frame clones and leaves some out. The sample contains about 110,000 clones, about 81% of which appear only once. The sequencing used peripheral blood, collected on day 0 of AZD1222 vaccination. The receptors shown here come from an adult in good health. The CDR3 runs from the conserved cysteine through the conserved F or W. The D gene is left open where the match is weak. Clone size is not always given. Where it is, it says once, few, many or a class for expanded clones.

clone size	D gene	J gene	V gene	CDR3 protein	CDR3 DNA
few	.	TRBJ1-2	TRBV30	CAWSRRATGAAANYGYTF	TGTGCCTGGAGCCGTCGGGCGACCGGGGCGGCAGCTAACTATGGCTACACCTTC
.	.	TRBJ2-2	TRBV7-6	CASSPAGTINGGELFF	TGTGCCAGCAGCCCCGCCGGGACCATTAACGGCGGGGAGCTGTTTTTT
once	TRBD2	TRBJ2-1	TRBV28	CASSLPILAGGRNEQFF	TGTGCCAGCAGTCTGCCCATACTAGCGGGGGGGAGGAATGAGCAGTTCTTC
.	TRBD2	TRBJ2-1	TRBV4-3	CASSPMRGAVEQFF	TGCGCCAGCAGCCCTATGCGGGGGGCGGTTGAGCAGTTCTTC
.	.	TRBJ1-2	TRBV28	CATLGGHNYGYTF	TGTGCCACTTTGGGGGGGCACAACTATGGCTACACCTTC
.	TRBD1	TRBJ1-5	TRBV5-4	CASSFTLVGGLQYSNQPQHF	TGTGCCAGCAGCTTTACCCTCGTAGGGGGCCTACAGTATAGCAATCAGCCCCAGCATTTT
.	.	TRBJ2-4	TRBV18	CASSLNNIQYF	TGTGCCAGCTCCCTCAATAACATTCAGTACTTC
.	.	TRBJ1-2	TRBV27	CASSLRSEAGGYTF	TGTGCCAGCAGTTTGCGGTCAGAAGCGGGAGGCTACACCTTC
.	TRBD2	TRBJ2-2	TRBV4-1	CASSNIAGGRTGELFF	TGCGCCAGCAGTAATATAGCGGGGGGGCGAACCGGGGAGCTGTTTTTT
.	.	TRBJ2-1	TRBV5-5	CATKGGVRNEQFF	TGTGCCACCAAGGGGGGTGTGCGAAATGAGCAGTTCTTC
few	TRBD2	TRBJ2-7	TRBV6-5	CASSQSSRGRVEQYF	TGTGCCAGCAGCCAATCGAGCCGCGGGAGGGTCGAGCAGTACTTC
.	.	TRBJ1-2	TRBV28	CASIGQYYGYTF	TGTGCCAGCATCGGGCAGTACTATGGCTACACCTTC
.	TRBD2	TRBJ2-1	TRBV7-2	CASSLAPGTSGANEQFF	TGTGCCAGCAGCTTAGCCCCCGGGACTAGCGGGGCCAATGAGCAGTTCTTC
once	TRBD2	TRBJ2-1	TRBV28	CASSSGTSGRDSYNEQFF	TGTGCCAGCAGTTCCGGGACTAGCGGGAGGGATTCCTACAATGAGCAGTTCTTC
.	TRBD1	TRBJ1-2	TRBV27	CASSTDRGNYGYTF	TGTGCCAGCAGTACCGACAGGGGCAACTATGGCTACACCTTC
.	.	TRBJ1-1	TRBV18	CASSPQGYSTEAFF	TGTGCCAGCTCACCACAGGGATATAGCACTGAAGCTTTCTTT
.	.	TRBJ2-7	TRBV9	CASSVGPGDLYEQYF	TGTGCCAGCAGCGTAGGCCCGGGGGACCTCTACGAGCAGTACTTC
.	.	TRBJ1-4	TRBV15	CATSRHSSGASPNEKLFF	TGTGCCACCAGCAGACACTCCTCAGGAGCCTCCCCTAATGAAAAACTGTTTTTT
.	.	TRBJ1-4	TRBV7-2	CASSLGPGSNEKLFF	TGTGCCAGCAGCTTAGGCCCAGGGTCTAATGAAAAACTGTTTTTT
.	.	TRBJ1-4	TRBV27	CASSGNEKKLFF	TGTGCCAGCAGTGGGAACGAGAAAAAACTGTTTTTT
.	.	TRBJ1-2	TRBV3-1/TRBV3-2	CASSQVWSTNYGYTF	TGTGCCAGCAGCCAAGTGTGGAGCACTAACTATGGCTACACCTTC
.	TRBD1	TRBJ2-5	TRBV23-1	CASSFDRGETQYF	TGCGCCAGCAGCTTTGACAGGGGAGAGACCCAGTACTTC
.	.	TRBJ1-2	TRBV28	CASSFVRGNYGYTF	TGTGCCAGCAGTTTCGTCCGGGGCAACTATGGCTACACCTTC
.	.	TRBJ1-5	TRBV2	CASMGPGGSNQPQHF	TGTGCCAGCATGGGGCCCGGGGGCAGCAATCAGCCCCAGCATTTT
.	TRBD1	TRBJ2-7	TRBV2	CASRGVGTGDYEQYF	TGTGCCAGCAGGGGAGTAGGGACAGGGGACTACGAGCAGTACTTC
.	.	TRBJ2-7	TRBV20-1	CSAKGGHEQYF	TGCAGTGCTAAGGGGGGCCACGAGCAGTACTTC
.	.	TRBJ1-2	TRBV19	CASKNKRSNYGYTF	TGTGCCAGTAAGAACAAGCGTTCTAACTATGGCTACACCTTC
.	TRBD2	TRBJ2-5	TRBV14	CASSRTSGQETQYF	TGTGCCAGCAGCCGGACTAGCGGGCAAGAGACCCAGTACTTC
.	TRBD2	TRBJ2-3	TRBV5-6	CASSLAGPDTQYF	TGTGCCAGCAGCTTAGCGGGGCCAGATACGCAGTATTTT
.	.	TRBJ2-3	TRBV24-1	CATSGQVPLSDTQYF	TGTGCCACCAGTGGACAGGTACCCCTCAGCGATACGCAGTATTTT
.	TRBD1	TRBJ1-2	TRBV30	CAWSPRGNYGYTF	TGTGCCTGGAGTCCCAGGGGGAACTATGGCTACACCTTC
.	.	TRBJ2-3	TRBV12-5	CASATGTGRVATDTQYF	TGTGCTAGTGCCACTGGTACGGGGCGGGTTGCTACAGATACGCAGTATTTT
.	TRBD2	TRBJ2-3	TRBV6-1	CASSEGKTSGGLTDTQYF	TGTGCCAGCAGTGAAGGAAAGACTAGCGGGGGCCTCACAGATACGCAGTATTTT
many	.	TRBJ1-1	TRBV4-3	CASSQEALSTEAFF	TGCGCCAGCAGCCAAGAAGCTCTGAGCACTGAAGCTTTCTTT
few	TRBD2	TRBJ2-7	TRBV6-5	CASSDATSGRDEQYF	TGTGCCAGCAGCGACGCGACTAGCGGCAGGGACGAGCAGTACTTC
.	.	TRBJ2-7	TRBV4-1	CASSQPRTRYTPYEQYF	TGCGCCAGCAGCCAACCCAGGACACGATATACCCCCTACGAGCAGTACTTC
once	.	TRBJ2-3	TRBV3-1/TRBV3-2	CASSQDRGGRDTQYF	TGTGCCAGCAGCCAAGATAGGGGGGGGCGAGATACGCAGTATTTT
.	TRBD1	TRBJ2-6	TRBV19	CASSTGGRAGANVLTF	TGTGCCAGTAGCACAGGGGGCAGGGCTGGGGCCAACGTCCTGACTTTC
.	TRBD1	TRBJ2-2	TRBV5-1	CASRKGAGNTGELFF	TGCGCCAGCAGGAAGGGGGCCGGGAACACCGGGGAGCTGTTTTTT
.	.	TRBJ1-2	TRBV19	CAASWGPGYPGYTF	TGTGCCGCCTCCTGGGGCCCCGGGTATCCTGGCTACACCTTC
.	.	TRBJ2-7	TRBV10-3	CASGTASSYEQYF	TGTGCCAGCGGGACAGCATCCTCCTACGAGCAGTACTTC
.	TRBD2	TRBJ2-3	TRBV5-1	CASGPSSGKDTQYF	TGCGCCAGCGGCCCTTCTAGCGGCAAAGATACGCAGTATTTT
.	.	TRBJ2-5	TRBV18	CASSPGIKETQYF	TGTGCCAGCTCACCTGGGATAAAAGAGACCCAGTACTTC
.	.	TRBJ1-1	TRBV6-5	CASSYSGQFAFF	TGTGCCAGCAGTTACTCGGGGCAATTCGCTTTCTTT
.	.	TRBJ2-1	TRBV7-2	CASSSDLFRNEQFF	TGTGCCAGCAGCTCCGATCTCTTCCGCAATGAGCAGTTCTTC
.	.	TRBJ2-7	TRBV28	CASRRSGLREQYF	TGTGCCAGTCGCCGTAGCGGTCTTCGCGAGCAGTACTTC
.	TRBD2	TRBJ2-1	TRBV18	CASSPGTSGSPGQFF	TGTGCCAGCTCACCAGGGACTAGCGGGAGCCCCGGGCAGTTCTTC
.	TRBD1	TRBJ1-1	TRBV19	CASSISPRGPHTEAFF	TGTGCCAGTAGTATCAGCCCCAGGGGGCCTCACACTGAAGCTTTCTTT
once	.	TRBJ1-5	TRBV30	CAWSVGGLRSQPQHF	TGTGCCTGGAGTGTCGGGGGGCTCCGGAGTCAGCCCCAGCATTTT
once	TRBD1	TRBJ2-7	TRBV19	CASSPLGTGVGEQYF	TGTGCCAGTAGTCCACTCGGGACAGGGGTGGGCGAGCAGTACTTC
.	.	TRBJ1-2	TRBV7-2	CASSSKPLANYGYTF	TGTGCCAGCAGCTCAAAGCCACTAGCTAACTATGGCTACACCTTC
few	TRBD1	TRBJ1-1	TRBV13	CASSLEGQGARNTEAFF	TGTGCCAGCAGCTTAGAGGGACAGGGCGCAAGGAACACTGAAGCTTTCTTT
.	.	TRBJ2-7	TRBV24-1	CATSEGTRRGQYF	TGTGCCACCAGTGAGGGGACACGTAGGGGGCAGTACTTC
.	TRBD1	TRBJ1-2	TRBV2	CASSEQGAYGYTF	TGTGCCAGCAGCGAACAGGGGGCCTATGGCTACACCTTC
.	TRBD1	TRBJ1-6	TRBV4-3	CASSLTGGDSPLHF	TGCGCCAGCAGTCTGACAGGGGGGGATTCACCCCTCCACTTT